Below are 12 T cell receptor beta chains sequenced from a single sample in a study of blood T cell repertoires in COVID-19. The table came from immunoSEQ multiplex PCR; TCRdb's copy has only in-frame clones and leaves some out. In the table there are hundreds of thousands of clones, nearly 90% of which are singletons. Sequences were obtained from peripheral blood. The source is a woman in her 30s with COVID-19, enrolled during active disease.

The V call is TRBV18, the J call TRBJ1-1; 11 nucleotides line up with TRBD1. The V segment lost 5 bases and the J segment 10 bases; nucleotides outside the gene matches: 9. The CDR3 loop spans 14 amino acids. Germline V gives CDR1 KGHSH, CDR2 LQKENI. This CDR3 reads CASSASGQGARAFF. For the CDR3, the DNA is TGTGCCAGCTCAGCGTCCGGACAGGGGGCTCGAGCTTTCTTT.

The chain recombines TRBV7-2 with TRBJ2-3; maybe TRBD2 (6 bases). Germline CDR1 is SGHTA and CDR2 is FQGNSA. V lost 0 bases to trimming and J lost 7 bases, with 17 bases between them. There are 16 residues in the CDR3. This CDR3 is CASSLASGPLGNTQYF. The CDR3 DNA is TGTGCCAGCAGCTTAGCTAGCGGACCATTAGGAAATACGCAGTATTTT. Looking up the rest from reference TRBV7-2 and TRBJ2-3 gives the full variable domain: GAGVSQSPSNKVTEKGKDVELRCDPISGHTALYWYRQSLGQGLEFLIYFQGNSAPDKSGLPSDRFSAERTGGSVSTLTIQRTQQEDSAVYLCASSLASGPLGNTQYFGPGTRLTVL.

The chain employs TRBV5-5 and TRBJ1-4; TRBD1 matches at 8 bases. J lost 8 bases, V lost 2 bases, and 11 bases had no gene match. The CDR3 runs 16 residues. CDR1 and CDR2 (germline): SGHKS, YYEKEE (reference sequence). In DNA, the CDR3 is TGTGCCAGCAGCTTTTCCCGGACAGGGAAAAGGGAAAAACTGTTTTTT. Encoded protein: CASSFSRTGKREKLFF.

V gene TRBV7-9 combines with J gene TRBJ1-1; TRBD1 matches 7 bases. Germline loops: CDR1 SEHNR, CDR2 FQNEAQ (reference sequence). The CDR3 has 13 residues. The ends lost 5 bases at V and 5 bases at J; junction bases unmatched: 5. CDR3 DNA: TGTGCCAGCAGCCCAACACAGGGGACTGAAGCTTTCTTT. This translates into CASSPTQGTEAFF.

The chain has TRBV10-1 and TRBJ1-6; possibly TRBD1 for D (5 bases). Germline V gene sequence: CDR1 WNHNN, CDR2 SYGVQD (reference sequence). Trimming cost V 7 bases and J 7 bases, with 17 bases left between them. This CDR3 is built from 15 residues. CDR3 nucleotides: TGCGCCAGCACCGGACCGGGGGAAGAGAATTCACCCCTCCACTTT. Encoded protein: CASTGPGEENSPLHF.

This sequence joins TRBV18 and TRBJ2-3; D not certain. Germline CDR1 is KGHSH and CDR2 is LQKENI. V was cut by 3 bases and J by 0 bases, with 10 bases left in between. The CDR3 sequence is 15 residues long. The CDR3 is CASSPNFVSTDTQYF. CDR3 coding DNA: TGTGCCAGCTCACCTAACTTCGTTAGCACAGATACGCAGTATTTT.

V gene TRBV2 combines with J gene TRBJ1-4; unclear D gene. Germline CDR1 and CDR2: SNHLY and FYNNEI. The CDR3 loop spans 17 amino acids. The ends were cut back, 5 bases at V and 2 bases at J, with 18 bases in the middle. This chain's CDR3 is CASSFRAVEATNEKLFF. CDR3 DNA: TGTGCCAGCAGTTTTCGTGCTGTGGAGGCCACTAATGAAAAACTGTTTTTT.

V and J are TRBV7-2 and TRBJ2-5; 9 bases fit TRBD1. Per germline, CDR1 SGHTA and CDR2 FQGNSA. Trimming removed 4 bases from V and 7 bases from J; junction bases left unmatched: 7. The CDR3 runs to 14 residues. The CDR3 nucleotides are TGTGCCAGCAGCTGGGGGACAGGGTCCATGACCCAGTACTTC. Its translation: CASSWGTGSMTQYF.

This clone is a singleton in its sample. The rearrangement uses TRBV18 and TRBJ1-3; D gene unclear. V was cut by 2 bases and J by 0 bases, with 17 bases left in between. The CDR3 covers 18 residues. Germline CDR1 KGHSH, CDR2 LQKENI. CDR3 sequence (DNA): TGTGCCAGCTCACCAATCGGCGGGAAGTTCCTCTCTGGAAACACCATATATTTT. Amino acid sequence: CASSPIGGKFLSGNTIYF.

V and J are TRBV12-5 and TRBJ2-2; no definite D call. Trimming shortened V by 7 bases and J by 1 base, and 13 bases separated the two germline ends. Germline V gene sequence: CDR1 LGHNT, CDR2 FRNRAP. This CDR3 spans 15 amino acids. DNA for the CDR3: TGTGCTAGTGCCCTGGGCACGGTGAACACCGGGGAGCTGTTTTTT. Translation gives CASALGTVNTGELFF.

The genes are TRBV27 and TRBJ1-6, with TRBD1 matching over 9 bases. Germline assignment: CDR1 MNHEY and CDR2 SMNVEV (reference sequence). J was trimmed by 6 bases and V by 7 bases; bases with no gene match: 7. The length of the CDR3 is 15 residues. The CDR3 here is CASKLQGASNSPLHF. The CDR3 DNA is TGTGCCAGCAAATTACAGGGGGCCTCTAATTCACCCCTCCACTTT.

The rearrangement joins TRBV20-1 to TRBJ2-1; 8 bases map to TRBD2. Germline V gives CDR1 DFQATT, CDR2 SNEGSKA (reference sequence). The CDR3 extends over 11 amino acids. With V trimmed by 3 bases and J by 12 bases, 4 bases remained unmatched. CDR3 in amino acids: CSASMAGGQFF. CDR3 sequence (DNA): TGCAGTGCTAGTATGGCGGGGGGGCAGTTCTTC.